A single sample gave rise to the 10 T cell receptor beta chains below, sequenced in a study of T cells of healthy individuals. Each CDR3 protein is one row after TCRdb ran MiXCR on the 5' RACE reads. In the table there are about 96,000 distinct CDR3 sequences, under 20% of which are singletons. The origin of the receptors is a human donor in good health.

The chain joins TRBV4-2 to TRBJ1-2; tentative D call: TRBD1 (5 bases). The germline V and J ends were trimmed by 0 bases and 5 bases, with 13 bases remaining between them. CDR3 length equals 15 residues. Looked up from germline, CDR1 is LGHNA and CDR2 is YNFKEQ. CDR3 nucleotide sequence: TGTGCCAGCAGCCAAGATCTTAGAGGGGAGTATGGCTACACCTTC. It specifies CASSQDLRGEYGYTF.

This clonotype was recorded a few times. V is TRBV7-3 and J is TRBJ2-1; tentatively, D is TRBD2 (6 bases). Germline V gene sequence: CDR1 SGHTA, CDR2 FQGTGA. This CDR3 spans 17 amino acids. V dropped 0 bases and J dropped 4 bases, with 16 bases sitting between them. CDR3 amino acids: CASSLTYMAGTYNEQFF. Written as DNA, the CDR3 is TGTGCCAGCAGCTTAACGTATATGGCGGGGACTTACAATGAGCAGTTCTTC.

This clonotype was observed many times. The chain employs TRBV2 and TRBJ1-1; no firm D call. Per germline, CDR1 SNHLY and CDR2 FYNNEI. V lost 4 bases and J lost 8, with 14 bases in between. This CDR3 is built from 13 residues. The CDR3 region has the DNA TGTGCCAGCAGTGGCCAGAGAGGGTCCGAAGCTTTCTTT. Protein sequence: CASSGQRGSEAFF.

This clonotype has ten or more counts. The chain has TRBV3-1 and TRBJ2-7, with 11 nucleotides matching TRBD2. This CDR3 region has 16 residues. V lost 7 bases and J lost 3; bases outside the gene matches: 11. Germline V gene data show CDR1 as LGHDT and CDR2 as YNNKEL (reference sequence). CDR3 sequence reads: CASTPSGRSYSYEQYF. CDR3 in DNA: TGTGCCAGCACCCCTAGCGGGAGGAGTTATAGCTACGAGCAGTACTTC.

The CDR3 bases are TGTGCCAGCAGTTTAACCCTAGACAGGAGATCGAACACCGGGGAGCTGTTTTTT. This codes for CASSLTLDRRSNTGELFF. This chain connects TRBV28 to TRBJ2-2; D may be TRBD1 (6 bases). Trimming shortened V by 2 bases and J by 0 bases, and 16 bases separated the two germline ends. Germline CDR1 reads MDHEN; CDR2 reads SYDVKM. This CDR3 spans 18 amino acids.

In its sample, this clonotype was seen many times. The chain uses TRBV29-1 and TRBJ2-1; tentatively, D is TRBD2 (7 bases). Germline assignment: CDR1 SQVTM and CDR2 ANQGSEA. The V end lost 7 bases, the J end lost 8 bases, and 15 bases lay between the germline ends. The CDR3 is 12 amino acids. This CDR3 reads CSATGGGDEQFF. The CDR3 DNA reads as TGCAGCGCTACAGGAGGGGGGGATGAGCAGTTCTTC.

V usage is TRBV5-6 and J usage is TRBJ1-1; no clear D gene. Between the trimmed V and J ends, which lost 2 bases and 4 bases, there was a span of 15 bases. The CDR3 loop spans 15 amino acids. From germline, CDR1 is SGHDT and CDR2 YYEEEE. CDR3 loop: CASSFEELTPTEAFF. The CDR3 DNA reads as TGTGCCAGCAGCTTCGAGGAGCTCACCCCCACTGAAGCTTTCTTT.

This clonotype was recorded a few times. The CDR3 region has the DNA TGTGCCAGCAGTTCGATACAGGGGGCCGAGCAGTACTTC. Residues: CASSSIQGAEQYF. This chain connects TRBV28 to TRBJ2-7; TRBD1 matches at 9 bases. V shed 4 bases, J shed 6 bases, and the junction held 4 bases outside the gene matches. The germline V gene encodes CDR1 MDHEN and CDR2 SYDVKM. The CDR3 covers 13 residues.

The chain has TRBV6-6 and TRBJ1-4; D remains unclear. Looked up from germline, CDR1 is MNHNY and CDR2 is SVGAGI (reference sequence). The CDR3 is 11 residues long. V lost 7 bases, J lost 4 bases, and 4 bases lay in between. This CDR3 reads CASTLNEKLFF. CDR3 nucleotide sequence: TGTGCCAGCACCCTTAATGAAAAACTGTTTTTT.

The chain links TRBV28 to TRBJ2-4; D not certain. From germline, CDR1 is MDHEN and CDR2 SYDVKM. The CDR3 sequence is 14 residues long. V was pared by 2 bases and J by 8 bases, with 13 bases between. DNA of the CDR3: TGTGCCAGCAGTTTAACGGCACCTTGGGACATTCAGTACTTC. Translating gives CASSLTAPWDIQYF.